This TCR beta chain was recovered during a study of blood T cell repertoires in COVID-19. As for the study in general: From the United States, Italy and Spain came samples of acute and convalescent COVID-19.

The CDR3 has 17 residues. In germline, CDR1 is LGHDT, CDR2 YNNKEL (reference sequence). V shed 3 bases and J shed 3 bases, with 19 bases lying between them. Using immunoSEQ multiplex PCR, the repertoire was profiled, and TCRdb retains in-frame clones only, with some absent. The table records under 65,000 clones, around nine tenths of them present only once. Sequencing was carried out using peripheral blood. The origin of this receptor is a man at least 80 years old with acute or convalescent COVID-19. The V and J genes are TRBV3-1 (or the pseudogene TRBV3-2) and TRBJ2-3, with D maybe TRBD1 (6 bases). The CDR3 spells CASSQRDTFLRTDTQYF. The DNA of the CDR3 is TGTGCCAGCAGCCAGAGGGACACCTTCCTGAGGACAGATACGCAGTATTTT.